What follows are 8 T cell receptor beta chains derived from one specimen sequenced in a study of T cells in Graves' hyperthyroidism and ophthalmopathy. TCR beta CDR3 sequences were amplified from RNA transcripts. Carried out on the TCR CDR3, a first-round RT-PCR used the HTBI primer set. TCRdb reprocessed the multiplex PCR reads with MiXCR, giving one entry per CDR3 protein. The sample shows roughly 720,000 distinct CDR3 sequences, 17% of them seen only once. Sequenced material: blood. Receptors originate from a man in his fifties or sixties with Graves' hyperthyroidism.

The CDR3 DNA reads as TGCAGTGCTAGCTCGGACAGATTTACCTACGAGCAGTACTTC. The encoded protein is CSASSDRFTYEQYF. The chain carries TRBV20-1 and TRBJ2-7; D is perhaps TRBD1 (6 bases). With 3 bases removed from V and 2 bases from J, the gap between germline ends came to 14 bases. Germline V gene lookup returns CDR1 DFQATT and CDR2 SNEGSKA (reference sequence). The CDR3 loop spans 14 amino acids.

In this sample, this clonotype turned up a few times. The rearrangement joins TRBV19 to TRBJ1-1; no clear D gene. CDR3 length: 12 residues. V was pared by 3 bases and J by 1 base, with 3 bases between. Per germline, CDR1 LNHDA and CDR2 SQIVND (reference sequence). In DNA form, the CDR3 reads TGTGCCAGTAGTATCTGGAACACTGAAGCTTTCTTT. Amino acid sequence: CASSIWNTEAFF.

This clonotype was detected many times. The chain has TRBV28 and TRBJ2-7; no definite D call. In germline, CDR1 is MDHEN, CDR2 SYDVKM. The V end lost 5 bases, the J end lost 2 bases, and 7 bases lay between the germline ends. The CDR3 is 12 amino acids. CDR3 region: CASSNSAYEQYF. DNA of the CDR3: TGTGCCAGCAGTAACAGTGCCTACGAGCAGTACTTC.

This clonotype has a count of ten or more. The rearrangement joins TRBV20-1 to TRBJ2-7, with 8 bases aligning to TRBD2. Germline V gene data show CDR1 as DFQATT and CDR2 as SNEGSKA (reference sequence). V lost 0 bases, J lost 2 bases, and 3 bases stayed unmatched. The CDR3 is made up of 14 amino acids. CDR3 sequence reads: CSARDRGRTYEQYF. In DNA form, the CDR3 reads TGCAGTGCTAGAGATCGCGGGAGGACCTACGAGCAGTACTTC.

This clonotype was counted between two and nine times. The chain is built from TRBV5-1 and TRBJ2-2; 10 bases line up with TRBD2. V gave up 6 bases and J gave up 3 bases; unmatched junction bases: 8. The length of the CDR3 is 16 residues. CDR1 SGHRS and CDR2 YFSETQ come from the germline V gene. The CDR3 reads CASNKAGGPDTGELFF. The CDR3 nucleotides read TGCGCCAGCAACAAAGCGGGAGGGCCGGACACCGGGGAGCTGTTTTTT.

Worth noting for this clonotype: Possible read error: a much larger clone is one base away. This sequence joins TRBV7-2 and TRBJ2-2, with 11 nucleotides matching TRBD1. CDR3 length: 18 amino acids. Looked up from germline, CDR1 is SGHTA and CDR2 is FQGNSA. The CDR3 DNA reads TGTGCCAGCAGCTTGGGACAGGGGGGCCTTGTGAACACCGGGGAGCTGTCTTTT. Encoded protein: CASSLGQGGLVNTGELSF.

This clonotype has a count of ten or more. This chain connects TRBV3-1 to TRBJ1-1; tentatively, D is TRBD1 (5 bases). The CDR3 consists of 14 residues. Germline assignment: CDR1 LGHDT and CDR2 YNNKEL (reference sequence). V lost 4 bases and J lost 1, with 10 bases in between. CDR3 DNA sequence: TGTGCCAGCAGCCTCGCAGGGAGGAACACTGAAGCTTTCTTT. It yields the protein CASSLAGRNTEAFF.

The chain uses TRBV7-4 and TRBJ2-7, with a tentative D call TRBD2 (6 bases). Trimming stripped 5 bases from V and 2 bases from J, with 16 bases between. The CDR3 has 15 residues. The V gene's germline CDR1 is SGHVT and CDR2 SQSDAQ. The CDR3 here is CASSLRDSNTYEQYF. Written as DNA, the CDR3 is TGTGCCAGCAGCCTCCGGGACTCAAATACCTACGAGCAGTACTTC.